The clone carrying this T cell receptor (beta chain) was seen many times. The data were taken from a study of T cells after yellow fever vaccination. This CDR3 comprises 15 residues. CDR1 and CDR2 (germline): LGHNA, YNFKEQ. With V trimmed by 3 bases and J by 1 base, 2 bases remained unmatched. TCRdb analysed the 5' RACE reads with MiXCR anew, one entry per CDR3 protein. The sample carries under 350,000 distinct CDR3 sequences, over 3.5% recorded once. The sequenced sample was PBMCs, obtained 5 days after the yellow fever booster vaccination. The rearrangement joins TRBV4-2 to TRBJ2-2, with 7 bases fitting TRBD1. The receptor was derived from a man aged 18 to 30 who received the YFV17D yellow fever vaccine. The chain's CDR3 is CASSHGQENTGELFF. CDR3 DNA: TGTGCCAGCAGCCACGGACAGGAGAACACCGGGGAGCTGTTTTTT.